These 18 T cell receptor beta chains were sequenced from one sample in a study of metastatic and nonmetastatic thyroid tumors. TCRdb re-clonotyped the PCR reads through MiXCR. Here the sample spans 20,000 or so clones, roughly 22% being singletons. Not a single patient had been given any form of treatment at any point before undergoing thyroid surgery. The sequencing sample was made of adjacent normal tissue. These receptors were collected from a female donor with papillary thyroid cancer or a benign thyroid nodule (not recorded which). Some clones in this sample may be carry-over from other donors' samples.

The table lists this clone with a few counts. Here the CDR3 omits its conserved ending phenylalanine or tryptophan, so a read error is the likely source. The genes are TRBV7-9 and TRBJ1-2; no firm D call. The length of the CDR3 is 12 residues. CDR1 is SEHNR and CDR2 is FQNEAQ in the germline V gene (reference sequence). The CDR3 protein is CTAGWGNYGYTL. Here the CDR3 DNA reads TGTACCGCCGGATGGGGAAACTATGGCTACACCTTA.

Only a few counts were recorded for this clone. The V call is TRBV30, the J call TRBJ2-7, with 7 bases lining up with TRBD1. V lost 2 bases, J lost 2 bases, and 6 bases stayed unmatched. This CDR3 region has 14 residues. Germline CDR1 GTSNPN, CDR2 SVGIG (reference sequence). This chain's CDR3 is CAWSISGTAYEQYF. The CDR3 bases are TGTGCCTGGAGTATATCGGGGACAGCCTACGAGCAGTACTTC.

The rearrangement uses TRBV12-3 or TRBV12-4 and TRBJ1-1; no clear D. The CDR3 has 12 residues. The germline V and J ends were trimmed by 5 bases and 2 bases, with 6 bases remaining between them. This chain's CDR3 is CASSEDNTEAFF. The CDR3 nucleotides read TGTGCCAGCAGTGAGGACAACACTGAAGCTTTCTTT.

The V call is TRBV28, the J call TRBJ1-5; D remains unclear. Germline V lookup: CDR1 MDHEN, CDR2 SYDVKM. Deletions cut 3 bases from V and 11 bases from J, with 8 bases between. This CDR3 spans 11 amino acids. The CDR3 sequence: CASSLGWAQHF. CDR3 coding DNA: TGTGCCAGCAGTTTGGGGTGGGCCCAGCATTTT.

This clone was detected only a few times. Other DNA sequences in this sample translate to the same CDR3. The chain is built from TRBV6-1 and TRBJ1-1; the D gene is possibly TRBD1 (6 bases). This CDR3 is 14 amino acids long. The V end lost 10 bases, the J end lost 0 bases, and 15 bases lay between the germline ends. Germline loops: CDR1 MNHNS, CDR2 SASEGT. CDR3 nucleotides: TGTGCCACTACCGGGGGCTACTTGAACACTGAAGCTTTCTTT. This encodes CATTGGYLNTEAFF.

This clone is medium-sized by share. CDR3 in amino acids: CASTLARGLGLFF. The CDR3 DNA sequence: TGTGCCAGCACATTAGCTCGAGGACTGGGGCTGTTTTTT. This chain joins TRBV28 and TRBJ2-2; maybe TRBD2 (5 bases). The length of the CDR3 is 13 residues. V was pared by 7 bases and J by 13 bases, with 19 bases between. Germline V gene data show CDR1 as MDHEN and CDR2 as SYDVKM.

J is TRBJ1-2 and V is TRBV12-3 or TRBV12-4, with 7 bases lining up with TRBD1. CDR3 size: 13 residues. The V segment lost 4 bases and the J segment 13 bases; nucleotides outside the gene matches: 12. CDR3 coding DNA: TGTGCCAGCAGTTGGGGGGACAGTTCGGTTTCCACCTTC. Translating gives CASSWGDSSVSTF.

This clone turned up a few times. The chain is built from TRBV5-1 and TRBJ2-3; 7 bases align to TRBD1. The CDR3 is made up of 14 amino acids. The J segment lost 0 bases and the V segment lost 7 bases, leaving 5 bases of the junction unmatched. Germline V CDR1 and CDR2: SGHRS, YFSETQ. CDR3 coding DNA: TGCGCCAGCCTAAGAGGGGGCAGCACAGATACGCAGTATTTT. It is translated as CASLRGGSTDTQYF.

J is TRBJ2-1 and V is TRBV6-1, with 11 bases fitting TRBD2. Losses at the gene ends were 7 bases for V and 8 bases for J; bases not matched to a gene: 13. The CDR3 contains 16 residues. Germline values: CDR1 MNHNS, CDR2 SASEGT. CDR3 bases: TGTGCCAGCATCCTGGTACTAGCGGGAGTTATGTATGAGCAGTTCTTC. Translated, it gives CASILVLAGVMYEQFF.

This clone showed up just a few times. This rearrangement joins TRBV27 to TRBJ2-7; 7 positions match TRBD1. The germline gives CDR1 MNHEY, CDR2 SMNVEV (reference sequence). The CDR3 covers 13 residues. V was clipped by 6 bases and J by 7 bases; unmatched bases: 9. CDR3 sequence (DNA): TGTGCCAGCAGGCCCCGGGACAGTCAAGAGCAGTACTTC. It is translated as CASRPRDSQEQYF.

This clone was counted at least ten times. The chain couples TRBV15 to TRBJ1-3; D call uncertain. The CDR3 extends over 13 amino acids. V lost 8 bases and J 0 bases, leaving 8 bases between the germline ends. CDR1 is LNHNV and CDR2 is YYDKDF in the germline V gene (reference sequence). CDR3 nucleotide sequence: TGTGCCACCGGCGCAGTCTCTGGAAACACCATATATTTT. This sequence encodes CATGAVSGNTIYF.

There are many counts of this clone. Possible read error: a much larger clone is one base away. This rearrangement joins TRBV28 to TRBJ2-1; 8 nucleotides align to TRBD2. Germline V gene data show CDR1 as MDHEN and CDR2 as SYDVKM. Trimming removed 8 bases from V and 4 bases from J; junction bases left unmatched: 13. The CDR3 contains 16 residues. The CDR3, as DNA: TGTGCCAGCGGCTCGGCCTCGCGGGAGGTTTACAATGAGCAGTTCTTC. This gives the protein CASGSASREVYNEQFF.

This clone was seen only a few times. CDR3 in DNA: TGCAGTGCTAAGACAGCAGATCACAATCAGCCCCAGCATTTT. Its translation is CSAKTADHNQPQHF. The chain has TRBV20-1 and TRBJ1-5, with D possibly being TRBD1 (5 bases). The CDR3 sequence is 14 residues long. Trimming left V 4 bases short and J 3 bases short, with 13 bases between. Per germline, CDR1 DFQATT and CDR2 SNEGSKA (reference sequence).

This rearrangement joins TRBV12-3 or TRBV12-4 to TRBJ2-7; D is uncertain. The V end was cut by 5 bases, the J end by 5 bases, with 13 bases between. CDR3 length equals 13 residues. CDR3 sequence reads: CASSLVRRDEQYF. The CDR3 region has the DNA TGTGCCAGCAGTCTTGTAAGAAGAGACGAGCAGTACTTC.

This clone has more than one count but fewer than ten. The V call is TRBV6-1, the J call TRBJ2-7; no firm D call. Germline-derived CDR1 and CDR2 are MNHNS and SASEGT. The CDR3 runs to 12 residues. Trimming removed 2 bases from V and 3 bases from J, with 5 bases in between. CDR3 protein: CASSEYGYEQYV. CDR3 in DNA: TGTGCCAGCAGTGAATACGGCTACGAGCAGTACGTC.

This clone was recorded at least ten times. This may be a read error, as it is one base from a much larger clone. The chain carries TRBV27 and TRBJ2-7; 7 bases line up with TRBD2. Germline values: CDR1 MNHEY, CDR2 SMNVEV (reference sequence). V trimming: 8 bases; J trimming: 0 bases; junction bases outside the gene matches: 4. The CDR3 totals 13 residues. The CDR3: CASAGRGSYEQYF. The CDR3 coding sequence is TGTGCCAGCGCTGGGAGGGGCTCCTACGAGCAGTACTTC.

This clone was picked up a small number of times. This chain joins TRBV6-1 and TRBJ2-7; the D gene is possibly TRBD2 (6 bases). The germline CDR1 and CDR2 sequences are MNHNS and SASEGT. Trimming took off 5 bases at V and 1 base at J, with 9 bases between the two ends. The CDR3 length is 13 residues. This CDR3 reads CASSPRGSYEQYF. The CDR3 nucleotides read TGTGCCAGCAGTCCTCGGGGGTCCTACGAGCAGTACTTC.

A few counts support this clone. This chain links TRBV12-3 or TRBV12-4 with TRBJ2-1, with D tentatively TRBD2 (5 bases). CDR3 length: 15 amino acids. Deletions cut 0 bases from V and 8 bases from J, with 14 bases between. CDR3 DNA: TGTGCCAGCAGTTTAGCGGGAGTTTCAGGAGATGAGCAGTTCTTC. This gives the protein CASSLAGVSGDEQFF.